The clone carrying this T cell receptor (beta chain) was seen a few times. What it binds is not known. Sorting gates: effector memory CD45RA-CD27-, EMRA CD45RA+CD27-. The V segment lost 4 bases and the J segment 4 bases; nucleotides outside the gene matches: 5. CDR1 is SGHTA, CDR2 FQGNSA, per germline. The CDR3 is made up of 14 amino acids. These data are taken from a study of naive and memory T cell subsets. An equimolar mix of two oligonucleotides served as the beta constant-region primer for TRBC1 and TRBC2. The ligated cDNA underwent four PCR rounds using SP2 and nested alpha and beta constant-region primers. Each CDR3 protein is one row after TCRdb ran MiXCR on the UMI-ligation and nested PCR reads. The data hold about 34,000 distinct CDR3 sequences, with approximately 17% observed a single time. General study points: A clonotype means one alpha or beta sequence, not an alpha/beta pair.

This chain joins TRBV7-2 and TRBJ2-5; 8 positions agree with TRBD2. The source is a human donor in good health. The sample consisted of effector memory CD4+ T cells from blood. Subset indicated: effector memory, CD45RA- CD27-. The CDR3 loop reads CASSYSGRAETQYF. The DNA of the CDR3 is TGTGCCAGCAGCTATTCCGGGAGGGCAGAGACCCAGTACTTC.